Below are 24 T cell receptor beta chains sequenced from a single sample in a study of Graves' ophthalmopathy and Graves' hyperthyroidism. TCR beta CDR3 regions were amplified from RNA transcripts. An opening RT-PCR round employed HTBI primers and preceded a second-round multiplex PCR. Each CDR3 protein is one row after TCRdb ran MiXCR on the multiplex PCR reads. The profile shows around 1,000,000 distinct CDR3 sequences, about two fifths of them singletons. Sequenced sample: peripheral blood or thyroid tissue (not recorded which). These receptors originate from an adult man with Graves' hyperthyroidism.

This clonotype was recorded at least ten times. The gene calls are TRBV2 and TRBJ1-1, with D possibly being TRBD1 (6 bases). Trimming took 9 bases from V and 1 from J, leaving 21 bases between them. Germline CDR1 reads SNHLY; CDR2 reads FYNNEI. The CDR3 is made up of 16 amino acids. CDR3 DNA: TGTGCCAGTCTCCCCACGGGGGCCAGCACGAACACTGAAGCTTTCTTT. It codes for CASLPTGASTNTEAFF.

This clonotype occurred many times. V gene TRBV11-2 combines with J gene TRBJ2-2; D possibly corresponds to TRBD1 (5 bases). This CDR3 is built from 15 residues. CDR1 is SGHAT, CDR2 FQNNGV, per germline. The germline V and J ends were trimmed by 0 bases and 7 bases, with 12 bases remaining between them. The CDR3 DNA is TGTGCCAGCAGCTTAGAAGGCAGGGCCGGCGGGGAGCTGTTTTTT. This sequence encodes CASSLEGRAGGELFF.

About this clonotype: It may be a read error: a sequence one base away is much more abundant. In DNA, the CDR3 is TGCAGTGCTGAGGGGGCAGGGGGCTACACTGAAGCTTTCTTT. Translation: CSAEGAGGYTEAFF. This rearrangement joins TRBV20-1 to TRBJ1-1, with 8 bases aligning to TRBD1. The J segment lost 3 bases and the V segment lost 5 bases, leaving 8 bases of the junction unmatched. Germline values: CDR1 DFQATT, CDR2 SNEGSKA (reference sequence). This CDR3 is built from 14 residues.

This chain connects TRBV13 to TRBJ1-5, with TRBD1 as a possible D gene (6 bases). Germline CDR1 is PRHDT and CDR2 is FYEKMQ (reference sequence). V was pared by 4 bases and J by 4 bases, with 11 bases between. This CDR3 has 14 residues. CDR3 residues: CASSSGGPNQPQHF. The CDR3, as DNA: TGTGCCAGCAGCTCCGGGGGGCCGAATCAGCCCCAGCATTTT.

V usage is TRBV2 and J usage is TRBJ1-2; 7 bases align to TRBD1. V was clipped by 5 bases and J by 7 bases; unmatched bases: 13. Germline V CDR1 and CDR2: SNHLY, FYNNEI. The CDR3 covers 15 residues. The CDR3 protein is CASSFEGARPTGYTF. CDR3 coding DNA: TGTGCCAGCAGTTTCGAGGGGGCGCGCCCCACTGGCTACACCTTC. Full variable domain (rest looked up from reference TRBV2 and TRBJ1-2): EPEVTQTPSHQVTQMGQEVILRCVPISNHLYFYWYRQILGQKVEFLVSFYNNEISEKSEIFDDQFSVERPDGSNFTLKIRSTKLEDSAMYFCASSFEGARPTGYTFGSGTRLTVV.

The chain has TRBV20-1 and TRBJ1-2; D not certain. The CDR3 contains 12 residues. V lost 5 bases and J lost 6, with 13 bases in between. Germline CDR1 DFQATT, CDR2 SNEGSKA (reference sequence). The CDR3 DNA reads as TGCAGTGCTGACCGGGAAGGGAATGGCTACACCTTC. This encodes CSADREGNGYTF.

The rearrangement joins TRBV25-1 to TRBJ2-3, with TRBD2 matching over 8 bases. The CDR3 has 16 amino acids. J gave up 4 bases and V 8 bases, and 14 bases lay outside the gene matches. The germline V gene encodes CDR1 MGHDK and CDR2 SYGVNS. DNA of the CDR3: TGTGCCAGCCAATTCACCGGGACTAGGCTGTCAGATACGCAGTATTTT. Translated: CASQFTGTRLSDTQYF.

In its sample, this clonotype was seen a few times. The V gene is TRBV28, the J gene TRBJ1-2; possible D gene TRBD1, 5 bases. Germline loops: CDR1 MDHEN, CDR2 SYDVKM. The CDR3 has 13 amino acids. The V end lost 4 bases, the J end lost 6 bases, and 12 bases lay between the germline ends. The CDR3 reads CASSYQGGDGYTF. The DNA of the CDR3 is TGTGCCAGCAGTTATCAGGGAGGGGATGGCTACACCTTC.

This rearrangement joins TRBV2 to TRBJ2-7; tentative D call: TRBD1 (7 bases). The CDR3 has 14 residues. V gave up 6 bases and J gave up 7 bases, with 19 bases separating them. Germline CDR1 and CDR2: SNHLY and FYNNEI. The CDR3 region has the DNA TGTGCCAGCAGAAAGAGGAGGGACAGCGAGGAGCAGTACTTC. Its translation is CASRKRRDSEEQYF. Together with reference TRBV2 and TRBJ2-7, the CDR3 gives the full variable domain: EPEVTQTPSHQVTQMGQEVILRCVPISNHLYFYWYRQILGQKVEFLVSFYNNEISEKSEIFDDQFSVERPDGSNFTLKIRSTKLEDSAMYFCASRKRRDSEEQYFGPGTRLTVT.

This sequence joins TRBV7-2 and TRBJ1-5; the match to TRBD1 covers 7 bases. V shed 3 bases, J shed 6 bases, and the junction held 8 bases outside the gene matches. Germline CDR1 is SGHTA and CDR2 is FQGNSA. This CDR3 is built from 15 residues. The CDR3 region has the DNA TGTGCCAGCAGCTTGGCTACAGGGGTAGGTCAGCCCCAGCATTTT. Its protein is CASSLATGVGQPQHF.

This clonotype occurred once. A single base separates this from a much larger clone, so it may be a read error. The chain recombines TRBV10-3 with TRBJ2-5, with D possibly matching TRBD2 (7 bases). Germline lookup yields CDR1 ENHRY and CDR2 SYGVKD. This CDR3 has 13 residues. Trimming removed 8 bases at V and 1 base at J, with 11 bases between. The CDR3 nucleotides read TGTGCCATCTGGGGGGGGGCCCAAGAGACCCAGTACTTC. It yields the protein CAIWGGAQETQYF.

This clonotype was counted ten times or more. J is TRBJ2-5 and V is TRBV29-1, with D hard to call. In germline, CDR1 is SQVTM, CDR2 ANQGSEA. The CDR3 is 13 residues long. Between the trimmed V and J ends, which lost 1 base and 2 bases, there was a span of 8 bases. The CDR3: CSVEAWQQETQYF. CDR3 DNA: TGCAGCGTTGAAGCATGGCAGCAAGAGACCCAGTACTTC.

This chain links TRBV6-6 with TRBJ2-7, with D possibly TRBD2 on 6 matching bases. This CDR3 region has 11 residues. V was trimmed by 2 bases and J by 9 bases, leaving 8 bases between them. Germline assignment: CDR1 MNHNY and CDR2 SVGAGI (reference sequence). CDR3 region: CASSYREVQYF. As DNA, the CDR3 is TGTGCCAGCAGTTACAGGGAGGTGCAGTACTTC.

The rearrangement links TRBV10-2 to TRBJ2-7; 13 bases are shared with TRBD2. Germline V gene sequence: CDR1 WSHSY, CDR2 SAAADI. Trimming cost V 4 bases and J 9 bases; bases outside gene matches: 3. There are 13 residues in the CDR3. The CDR3 reads CASSAGLAGVQYF. DNA for the CDR3: TGCGCCAGCAGTGCCGGACTAGCGGGAGTGCAGTACTTC.

This clonotype was detected ten times or more. The chain carries TRBV20-1 and TRBJ1-2; D remains unclear. The CDR3 spans 13 residues. Germline V lookup: CDR1 DFQATT, CDR2 SNEGSKA (reference sequence). V lost 3 bases and J lost 4, with 12 bases in between. The CDR3 sequence: CSASSPDGYGYTF. The CDR3 DNA follows: TGCAGTGCTAGTAGCCCCGACGGCTATGGCTACACCTTC.

The V and J genes are TRBV7-2 and TRBJ1-4, with 7 bases matching TRBD1. Germline assignment: CDR1 SGHTA and CDR2 FQGNSA. The CDR3 runs to 12 residues. Trimming cost V 8 bases and J 8 bases; bases outside gene matches: 5. The CDR3 protein is CASGDSGEKLFF. For the CDR3, the DNA is TGTGCCAGCGGGGACAGCGGGGAAAAACTGTTTTTT. Full variable domain (remainder filled in from reference TRBV7-2 and TRBJ1-4): GAGVSQSPSNKVTEKGKDVELRCDPISGHTALYWYRQSLGQGLEFLIYFQGNSAPDKSGLPSDRFSAERTGGSVSTLTIQRTQQEDSAVYLCASGDSGEKLFFGSGTQLSVL.

Notes on this clonotype: A much larger clonotype is one base distant, so this may be a read error. The genes are TRBV9 and TRBJ2-2; D tentatively fits TRBD1 or TRBD2 (5 bases each). There are 15 residues in the CDR3. Germline CDR1 is SGDLS and CDR2 is YYNGEE. Deletions cut 5 bases from V and 10 bases from J, with 21 bases between. This CDR3 reads CASSPGTTLREELFF. CDR3 coding DNA: TGTGCCAGCAGTCCCGGGACCACCCTTCGGGAGGAGCTGTTTTTT.

This clonotype was detected ten times or more. The genes are TRBV7-2 and TRBJ1-1; possible D gene TRBD1, 5 bases. The V gene lost 6 bases and the J gene lost 6 bases, with 17 bases spanning the gap. Germline loops: CDR1 SGHTA, CDR2 FQGNSA. The CDR3 runs 14 residues. CDR3 amino acids: CASSFPGVMAEAFF. DNA for the CDR3: TGTGCCAGCAGTTTCCCGGGGGTGATGGCTGAAGCTTTCTTT.

On this clonotype itself: This clone may be a read error of a much larger clone one base away. The chain couples TRBV24-1 to TRBJ1-2; D might be TRBD1 (5 bases). Germline V gives CDR1 KGHDR, CDR2 SFDVKD. This CDR3 has 15 residues. V lost 7 bases and J lost 4, with 18 bases in between. The DNA of the CDR3 is TGTGCCACCAGCCTTAGCTTCACAGGAATCTATGGCTACACCTTC. It translates to CATSLSFTGIYGYTF.

This clonotype was found many times. One end of the junction varies from germline; a read error may be responsible. V gene TRBV5-1 combines with J gene TRBJ2-7; no reliable D call. Looked up from germline, CDR1 is SGHRS and CDR2 is YFSETQ. The CDR3 consists of 12 residues. The CDR3 DNA sequence: TGTGCCAGCAGCTTAGTTGGCTACGAGCAGTACTTC. Its protein product is CASSLVGYEQYF.

The genes are TRBV15 and TRBJ1-3; D not resolved. The CDR3 is 15 residues long. Germline V gives CDR1 LNHNV, CDR2 YYDKDF (reference sequence). Trimming removed 3 bases from V and 2 bases from J, with 11 bases in between. DNA for the CDR3: TGTGCCACCAGCAGCGAGGGTATGACTGGAAACACCATATATTTT. It translates to CATSSEGMTGNTIYF.

V gene TRBV5-5 combines with J gene TRBJ2-7, with 9 nucleotides matching TRBD1. V shed 1 base and J 2 bases; nucleotides not matched to a gene: 7. CDR3 size: 16 residues. Germline CDR1 is SGHKS and CDR2 is YYEKEE (reference sequence). CDR3 coding DNA: TGTGCCAGCAGCTTGTTCCCCGGGACAGGGACCTACGAGCAGTACTTC. It translates to CASSLFPGTGTYEQYF.

CDR3 bases: TGTGCCAGCAGTGAAATAAACAGTAAGAGAACTGAAGCTTTCTTT. It specifies CASSEINSKRTEAFF. The chain uses TRBV6-5 and TRBJ1-1; D is uncertain. The CDR3 is 15 residues long. Germline V gene sequence: CDR1 MNHEY, CDR2 SVGAGI. With 5 bases removed from V and 5 bases from J, the gap between germline ends came to 18 bases.

This chain joins TRBV7-2 and TRBJ1-6; D is uncertain. The CDR3 has 13 residues. The V gene lost 6 bases and the J gene lost 6 bases, with 9 bases spanning the gap. CDR1 and CDR2 from the germline V gene are SGHTA and FQGNSA. The CDR3 loop is CASSYLSNSPLHF. The CDR3 region has the DNA TGTGCCAGCAGTTACCTCAGTAATTCACCCCTCCACTTT.